A selection of T cell receptor beta chains follows, all from one sample in a study of T cells in Graves' hyperthyroidism and ophthalmopathy. TCRdb independently ran MiXCR on the multiplex PCR reads; one entry per CDR3 protein. This sample has about 590,000 distinct CDR3 sequences, with 15% to 18% found just once. Sequencing was carried out using blood. These receptors were taken from a woman between 25 and 40 years old with Graves' hyperthyroidism. The CDR3 runs from the conserved cysteine through the conserved F or W. A D gene is named only where the DNA matches it firmly. Clone size is shown for a subset of rows, as once, few, many or a class of expanded clone.

j_gene: TRBJ2-3
abundance: .
v_gene: TRBV13
d_gene: TRBD2
CDR3aa: CASSPSGIKDTQYF
CDR3nt: TGTGCCAGCAGCCCTAGCGGGATAAAAGATACGCAGTATTTT

j_gene: TRBJ2-3
abundance: few
v_gene: TRBV3-1
d_gene: .
CDR3aa: CASSQDPSPRGTDTQYF
CDR3nt: TGTGCCAGCAGCCAAGATCCTTCCCCTCGTGGGACAGATACGCAGTATTTT

j_gene: TRBJ2-7
abundance: many
v_gene: TRBV5-1
d_gene: .
CDR3aa: CASSWWDISYEQYF
CDR3nt: TGCGCCAGCAGCTGGTGGGACATCTCCTACGAGCAGTACTTC

j_gene: TRBJ2-7
abundance: many
v_gene: TRBV20-1
d_gene: .
CDR3aa: CSAVLGTRYEQYF
CDR3nt: TGCAGTGCTGTTTTGGGCACCAGGTACGAGCAGTACTTC

j_gene: TRBJ2-6
abundance: .
v_gene: TRBV5-4
d_gene: .
CDR3aa: CASSWGPRHSGANVLTF
CDR3nt: TGTGCCAGCAGCTGGGGACCTCGCCACTCTGGGGCCAACGTCCTGACTTTC

j_gene: TRBJ2-7
abundance: .
v_gene: TRBV7-9
d_gene: .
CDR3aa: CATATGSSYEQYF
CDR3nt: TGTGCCACCGCCACCGGGTCCTCCTACGAGCAGTACTTC

j_gene: TRBJ2-2
abundance: few
v_gene: TRBV4-3
d_gene: .
CDR3aa: CASSQVHYLNTGELFF
CDR3nt: TGCGCCAGCAGCCAAGTCCACTACTTAAACACCGGGGAGCTGTTTTTT

j_gene: TRBJ1-1
abundance: many
v_gene: TRBV6-1
d_gene: TRBD1
CDR3aa: CASSFHTGDTEAFF
CDR3nt: TGTGCCAGCAGCTTTCACACAGGGGACACTGAAGCTTTCTTT

j_gene: TRBJ1-3
abundance: .
v_gene: TRBV12-3/TRBV12-4
d_gene: .
CDR3aa: CASGKVVSGNTIYF
CDR3nt: TGTGCCAGCGGGAAGGTTGTCTCTGGAAACACCATATATTTT

j_gene: TRBJ1-1
abundance: once
v_gene: TRBV7-8
d_gene: .
CDR3aa: CAGRGDTEAFF
CDR3nt: TGTGCCGGCAGGGGCGACACTGAAGCTTTCTTT

j_gene: TRBJ1-1
abundance: many
v_gene: TRBV19
d_gene: .
CDR3aa: CASSIKVNTEAFF
CDR3nt: TGTGCCAGTAGTATTAAGGTGAACACTGAAGCTTTCTTT

j_gene: TRBJ1-4
abundance: .
v_gene: TRBV7-9
d_gene: TRBD1
CDR3aa: CASSLVWTGGRGDEKLFF
CDR3nt: TGTGCCAGCAGCTTAGTTTGGACAGGGGGCAGAGGAGATGAAAAACTGTTTTTT

j_gene: TRBJ1-6
abundance: .
v_gene: TRBV5-5
d_gene: .
CDR3aa: CASSLEGEGVGSPLHF
CDR3nt: TGTGCCAGCAGCTTGGAAGGCGAGGGGGTCGGGTCACCCCTCCACTTT

j_gene: TRBJ2-7
abundance: few
v_gene: TRBV15
d_gene: TRBD2
CDR3aa: CATSRVNPLAGGEDPSSYEQYF
CDR3nt: TGTGCCACCAGCAGAGTAAACCCCCTAGCGGGAGGGGAAGACCCGAGCTCCTACGAGCAGTACTTC

j_gene: TRBJ1-1
abundance: many
v_gene: TRBV11-2
d_gene: .
CDR3aa: CASSLASGVSSGAFF
CDR3nt: TGTGCCAGCAGCTTAGCTTCGGGAGTGTCGAGTGGAGCTTTCTTT

j_gene: TRBJ2-1
abundance: many
v_gene: TRBV7-9
d_gene: .
CDR3aa: CASSPSRGDYNEQFF
CDR3nt: TGTGCCAGCAGCCCCTCGCGCGGAGATTACAATGAGCAGTTCTTC

j_gene: TRBJ2-2
abundance: .
v_gene: TRBV12-3/TRBV12-4
d_gene: TRBD2
CDR3aa: CASSLASLAGMTGELFF
CDR3nt: TGTGCCAGCAGTTTAGCGTCACTAGCGGGGATGACCGGGGAGCTGTTTTTT

j_gene: TRBJ2-4
abundance: many
v_gene: TRBV7-9
d_gene: TRBD2
CDR3aa: CASSLVAGGRLAKNIQYF
CDR3nt: TGTGCCAGCAGCTTAGTAGCGGGAGGCCGTCTAGCCAAAAACATTCAGTACTTC

j_gene: TRBJ2-1
abundance: few
v_gene: TRBV5-4
d_gene: .
CDR3aa: CASSSKRTSYNEQFF
CDR3nt: TGTGCCAGCAGCTCCAAGCGGACCTCCTACAATGAGCAGTTCTTC

j_gene: TRBJ2-7
abundance: many
v_gene: TRBV11-2
d_gene: TRBD2
CDR3aa: CASSLGRGSGRYEQYF
CDR3nt: TGTGCCAGCAGCTTAGGCCGGGGTAGCGGGAGGTACGAGCAGTACTTC

j_gene: TRBJ2-5
abundance: .
v_gene: TRBV7-9
d_gene: .
CDR3aa: CASSFYRAATETQYF
CDR3nt: TGTGCCAGCAGCTTTTATAGGGCGGCGACGGAGACCCAGTACTTC

j_gene: TRBJ2-4
abundance: many
v_gene: TRBV20-1
d_gene: .
CDR3aa: CSARVHSLAKNIQYF
CDR3nt: TGCAGTGCTAGAGTTCACAGCTTAGCCAAAAACATTCAGTACTTC

j_gene: TRBJ2-4
abundance: many
v_gene: TRBV20-1
d_gene: TRBD2
CDR3aa: CSAIIPRTSGENIQYF
CDR3nt: TGCAGTGCGATCATACCCAGGACTAGCGGTGAAAACATTCAGTACTTC